The T cell receptor beta chain under discussion was sequenced for a study of identical twins. TCRdb processed the 5' RACE reads anew with MiXCR; each CDR3 protein has one entry. The table lists roughly 690,000 distinct CDR3 sequences, over 20% of them singletons. Germline-derived CDR1 and CDR2 are DFQATT and SNEGSKA (reference sequence). Trimming removed 5 bases from V and 3 bases from J, with 14 bases in between. The CDR3 covers 13 residues. This clonotype was counted between two and nine times. This sample was shared with a second study, whose subject was T cells expressing NK-cell markers.

The receptor's source is a woman aged 18-30 years in good health. The V call is TRBV20-1, the J call TRBJ2-7, with a tentative D call TRBD2 (5 bases). Sequencing input: PBMCs. The CDR3 nucleotides read TGCAGTGCTCCAGGACTGCCCTACTACGAGCAGTACTTC. It codes for CSAPGLPYYEQYF.